This is a list of T cell receptor beta chains from one sample in a study of siplizumab effects on memory and regulatory T cells. TCRdb's copy holds only in-frame clones and misses some; the assay was immunoSEQ multiplex PCR. The data show roughly 93,000 clones, 85% to 95% seen once. Sequencing input: non-Treg CD4+ T cells sorted from blood. The receptors come from a human donor in good health. The CDR3 runs from the conserved cysteine through the conserved F or W. The order of the fields is V gene, J gene, CDR3 protein.

V: TRBV11-2; J: TRBJ2-2; CDR3: CASSRVPGRSGELFF
V: TRBV5-1; J: TRBJ2-1; CDR3: CASSPDRGLLSSSYNEQFF
V: TRBV7-3; J: TRBJ2-7; CDR3: CASSLHPMGEQYF
V: TRBV27; J: TRBJ2-1; CDR3: CASSLKGQLGNEQFF
V: TRBV5-1; J: TRBJ2-3; CDR3: CASGGQGRGDTQYF
V: TRBV2; J: TRBJ2-5; CDR3: CASSEAGEGQETQYF
V: TRBV7-6; J: TRBJ2-2; CDR3: CASSLAGTGVGYTGELFF
V: TRBV5-6; J: TRBJ2-5; CDR3: CASSAGQAMGYF
V: TRBV18; J: TRBJ2-1; CDR3: CASSKLAGGPSDEQFF
V: TRBV5-1; J: TRBJ2-1; CDR3: CASSLVGGIGNEQFF
V: TRBV10-3; J: TRBJ1-2; CDR3: CAISESQGAVGYTF
V: TRBV18; J: TRBJ1-1; CDR3: CASSSTGYGTEAFF
V: TRBV14; J: TRBJ1-1; CDR3: CASSLWTGRNTEAFF
V: TRBV29-1; J: TRBJ2-2; CDR3: CSVGFFGAGELFF
V: TRBV14; J: TRBJ1-1; CDR3: CASSLTNTEAFF
V: TRBV7-2; J: TRBJ2-7; CDR3: CASSLVSVYEQYF
V: TRBV7-9; J: TRBJ1-2; CDR3: CASSSPMKTLMEGYTF
V: TRBV19; J: TRBJ2-5; CDR3: CASSIGQLAQETQYF
V: TRBV18; J: TRBJ2-1; CDR3: CASSPPGVTYNEQFF
V: TRBV4-1; J: TRBJ2-3; CDR3: CASSQGLSATDTQYF
V: TRBV7-2; J: TRBJ1-2; CDR3: CASSFPGDLSKPYGYTF
V: TRBV6-1; J: TRBJ2-5; CDR3: CASSGNVGISQETQYF
V: TRBV28; J: TRBJ2-4; CDR3: CASRRTGTGWQNIQYF
V: TRBV5-4; J: TRBJ1-5; CDR3: CASSLGFRGREHF
V: TRBV18; J: TRBJ2-1; CDR3: CASSRRAPDYNEQFF
V: TRBV19; J: TRBJ2-7; CDR3: CASSMGYEQYF
V: TRBV5-1; J: TRBJ2-2; CDR3: CASSLRGGSGSTGELFF
V: TRBV11-2; J: TRBJ2-5; CDR3: CASSRPPGGGETQYF
V: TRBV12-1; J: TRBJ2-7; CDR3: CVTQNPRAGGMTYEQYF
V: TRBV9; J: TRBJ2-1; CDR3: CASSVARSPYNEQFF
V: TRBV7-8; J: TRBJ2-1; CDR3: CAASGGVLRNEQFF
V: TRBV7-2; J: TRBJ1-3; CDR3: CASSRDGRWGNTIYF
V: TRBV29-1; J: TRBJ2-7; CDR3: CSVQGELAGGSYEQYF
V: TRBV19; J: TRBJ2-1; CDR3: CASSIITGALSYNEQFF
V: TRBV12-5; J: TRBJ2-7; CDR3: CASGSPPGAPMVFPYEQYF
V: TRBV7-2; J: TRBJ2-4; CDR3: CASSLGFEGGQGIQYF
V: TRBV10-2; J: TRBJ1-5; CDR3: CASSDSGTNQPQHF
V: TRBV28; J: TRBJ2-1; CDR3: CASRSFTPPVNEQFF
V: TRBV5-1; J: TRBJ2-1; CDR3: CASTLSAQREGEQFF
V: TRBV5-1; J: TRBJ2-1; CDR3: CASNDIAGEGNEQFF
V: TRBV7-9; J: TRBJ2-7; CDR3: CASSLGWPSGSDEQYF
V: TRBV28; J: TRBJ1-2; CDR3: CASIPQPGRQYYGYTF
V: TRBV7-8; J: TRBJ1-1; CDR3: CASSSGANTEAFF
V: TRBV7-6; J: TRBJ1-3; CDR3: CASSRPSDKGNTIYF
V: TRBV19; J: TRBJ1-1; CDR3: CASGLQGNTEAFF
V: TRBV7-2; J: TRBJ1-2; CDR3: CASSFTGTGRFYGTF
V: TRBV7-7; J: TRBJ2-7; CDR3: CASSLRGQTSEQYF
V: TRBV4-2; J: TRBJ1-4; CDR3: CASSQVSTGDEKLFF
V: TRBV30; J: TRBJ1-1; CDR3: CAWDRGDTEAFF
V: TRBV5-1; J: TRBJ1-2; CDR3: CASSLAAVGYTF
V: TRBV5-1; J: TRBJ2-7; CDR3: CASSRDDRGFYEQYF
V: TRBV6-5; J: TRBJ2-2; CDR3: CASSRVKPTGELFF
V: TRBV29-1; J: TRBJ2-2; CDR3: CSVRLPGQQNTGELFF
V: TRBV5-1; J: TRBJ2-5; CDR3: CASSFSGVETQYF
V: TRBV7-2; J: TRBJ1-2; CDR3: CASSLVDRGAGGYTF
V: TRBV5-1; J: TRBJ1-1; CDR3: CASRSGGADTEAFF
V: TRBV5-4; J: TRBJ1-1; CDR3: CASSLRQGNTEAFF
V: TRBV2; J: TRBJ1-5; CDR3: CAILTDPDQPQHF
V: TRBV6-1; J: TRBJ2-7; CDR3: CASIPGETGPNEQYF